This T cell receptor (beta chain) is drawn from a study of cytomegalovirus exposure and HLA in healthy donors. Study-wide findings and caveats: TCR clusters originating in the first cohort tended to co-occur in the 100 to 150 validation repertoires, according to a later analysis. There were 150 to 200 TCR beta chains listed as cytomegalovirus-associated. Using the classifier, cytomegalovirus status was reportedly diagnosed with high specificity and sensitivity.

V dropped 7 bases and J dropped 6 bases, with 18 bases sitting between them. Germline V CDR1 and CDR2: MDHEN, SYDVKM. There are 15 residues in the CDR3. The donors were in the approximately 120-subject validation cohort; that cohort was separate from the roughly 660-subject first cohort. Here immunoSEQ multiplex PCR was the method, and the copy in TCRdb shows in-frame clones only, minus some. This table has 130,000 or so clones, around nine tenths appearing once. Notes on this clone: Its antigen is unknown.

The TCR originated in a woman under 30 in good health and CMV-seronegative. The sequenced sample was PBMCs. V gene TRBV28 combines with J gene TRBJ1-4; D not resolved. The CDR3 is CASNLVGRLDEKLFF. The CDR3 region has the DNA TGTGCCAGCAACCTCGTTGGGAGGCTGGATGAAAAACTGTTTTTT.